These 15 T cell receptor beta chains share one sample of origin, sequenced in a study of molecular identifiers for immune sequencing clone quantification. MiXCR, applied by TCRdb to the PCR reads, yields one record per CDR3 protein. This sample has roughly 630,000 distinct CDR3 sequences; around 25% occur once, and the top ten carry 0.6% to 0.9%. Sequencing was performed on naive CD8+ T cells from blood, with Jurkat cell RNA spiked in. Subset of the sample: FACS-sorted CD8+CD4-CCR7+CD45RA+ naive T cells. Source of these receptors: a human donor in good health. Some libraries in this study had Jurkat cell RNA spiked in.

At least ten counts were recorded for this clonotype. The V and J genes are TRBV10-3 and TRBJ1-1; 8 nucleotides match TRBD1. This CDR3 contains 14 residues. Germline trimming cut 2 bases from V and 1 base from J; bases unmatched to any gene: 0. CDR1 ENHRY and CDR2 SYGVKD come from the germline V gene. The CDR3 sequence is CAISEGQGNTEAFF. As DNA, the CDR3 is TGTGCCATCAGTGAGGGACAGGGGAACACTGAAGCTTTCTTT.

The chain couples TRBV20-1 to TRBJ2-7; D is perhaps TRBD1 or TRBD2 (5 bases each). Trimming took off 0 bases at V and 5 bases at J, with 20 bases between the two ends. The CDR3 contains 16 residues. Germline CDR1 DFQATT, CDR2 SNEGSKA (reference sequence). This chain's CDR3 is CSARDNRDALIDEQYF. The CDR3 coding sequence is TGCAGTGCTAGAGACAATCGGGACGCTTTAATCGACGAGCAGTACTTC.

The V gene is TRBV4-1, the J gene TRBJ1-5; D perhaps matches TRBD1 (6 bases). From germline, CDR1 is MGHRA and CDR2 YSYEKL. CDR3 length: 15 amino acids. Deletions cut 1 base from V and 3 bases from J, with 10 bases between. In nucleotides, the CDR3 is TGCGCCAGCAGCCAAGGGACAGCACCCAATCAGCCCCAGCATTTT. Its protein product is CASSQGTAPNQPQHF.

The rearrangement joins TRBV6-1 to TRBJ2-2, with 10 bases fitting TRBD2. The V and J ends lost 4 bases and 0 bases, in that order; junction bases with no gene match: 5. Germline V gene lookup returns CDR1 MNHNS and CDR2 SASEGT. CDR3 length: 17 amino acids. The CDR3 DNA is TGTGCCAGCAGTGCTAGCGGGAGTGTCCCGAACACCGGGGAGCTGTTTTTT. Its protein product is CASSASGSVPNTGELFF.

V and J are TRBV4-1 and TRBJ2-2; maybe TRBD2 (6 bases). The CDR3 covers 16 residues. Germline V gives CDR1 MGHRA, CDR2 YSYEKL. The germline V and J ends were trimmed by 4 bases and 5 bases, with 17 bases remaining between them. The CDR3 is CASSRMGQGGTGELFF. The CDR3 DNA is TGCGCCAGCAGCCGAATGGGGCAGGGAGGTACCGGGGAGCTGTTTTTT.

The rearrangement links TRBV7-6 to TRBJ2-1; either TRBD1 or TRBD2 may supply D (5 bases each). Germline V gene data show CDR1 as SGHVS and CDR2 as FNYEAQ. This CDR3 has 19 amino acids. V lost 1 base to trimming and J lost 0 bases, with 19 bases between them. CDR3 sequence: CASSLEGTARTISYNEQFF. Here the CDR3 DNA reads TGTGCCAGCAGCTTAGAGGGGACGGCGAGGACGATCTCCTACAATGAGCAGTTCTTC.

There are a few counts of this clonotype. V usage is TRBV19 and J usage is TRBJ1-1, with TRBD1 as a possible D gene (5 bases). The V end lost 6 bases, the J end lost 6 bases, and 11 bases lay between the germline ends. This CDR3 is built from 12 residues. Germline CDR1 LNHDA, CDR2 SQIVND (reference sequence). The CDR3 protein is CASRIGAAEAFF. As DNA, the CDR3 is TGTGCCAGTAGGATTGGGGCTGCTGAAGCTTTCTTT.

The chain employs TRBV5-1 and TRBJ1-5; D is unclear. V was pared by 2 bases and J by 6 bases, with 15 bases between. Germline CDR1 reads SGHRS; CDR2 reads YFSETQ. CDR3 length: 15 amino acids. The CDR3 DNA follows: TGCGCCAGCAGCTTTTTGGGAATTGGCGGTCAGCCCCAGCATTTT. Translating gives CASSFLGIGGQPQHF.

The chain uses TRBV27 and TRBJ2-1, with TRBD2 matching over 10 bases. This CDR3 comprises 15 residues. V dropped 2 bases and J dropped 5; count of bases not matched to a gene: 3. The germline V gene has CDR1 MNHEY and CDR2 SMNVEV (reference sequence). CDR3 bases: TGTGCCAGCAGTTTACCGGGACTAGCGCACAATGAGCAGTTCTTC. It yields the protein CASSLPGLAHNEQFF.

This clonotype was observed a handful of times. The chain employs TRBV27 and TRBJ2-7; D is possibly TRBD2 (6 bases). The CDR3 runs 13 residues. Deletions cut 5 bases from V and 0 bases from J, with 8 bases between. Per the germline V gene, CDR1 is MNHEY and CDR2 is SMNVEV (reference sequence). CDR3 sequence (DNA): TGTGCCAGCAGTGGAGGGATCTCCTACGAGCAGTACTTC. It codes for CASSGGISYEQYF.

This clonotype has at least ten counts. The chain recombines TRBV6-2 or TRBV6-3 with TRBJ1-2; D is unclear. This CDR3 is built from 15 residues. V was trimmed by 5 bases and J by 2 bases, leaving 15 bases between them. Germline V CDR1 and CDR2: MNHEY, SVGEGT. The CDR3 sequence is CASSLTLSGNYGYTF. The CDR3 nucleotides are TGTGCCAGCAGTCTTACGCTGTCGGGGAACTATGGCTACACCTTC.

Remarks on this clonotype: This could be a read error, since a much larger clone is one nucleotide away. The chain combines TRBV3-1 with TRBJ2-2; D is perhaps TRBD2 (5 bases). This CDR3 spans 17 amino acids. Germline values: CDR1 LGHDT, CDR2 YNNKEL (reference sequence). The CDR3 DNA reads TGTGCCACCAGCCAAGTTAGACGGGGAAGCCTCGCCGGGGAGCTGTTTTTT. This encodes CATSQVRRGSLAGELFF.

This clonotype has ten or more counts. The V and J genes are TRBV12-3 or TRBV12-4 and TRBJ2-3; D is unresolved. The germline V and J ends were trimmed by 8 bases and 4 bases, with 4 bases remaining between them. This CDR3 has 10 residues. As DNA, the CDR3 is TGTGCCAGCCAAGCAGATACGCAGTATTTT. This gives the protein CASQADTQYF.

About this clonotype: A much more abundant neighbour one base away suggests this may be a read error. Likely a read error: the CDR3 ends without its conserved phenylalanine or tryptophan. V is TRBV2 and J is TRBJ2-3; a possible D gene is TRBD1 (5 bases). This CDR3 spans 15 amino acids. Trimming left V 3 bases short and J 2 bases short, with 12 bases between. From germline, CDR1 is SNHLY and CDR2 FYNNEI. The CDR3 DNA reads as TGTGCCAGCAGTGATGTAACAGGATTCACAGATACGCAGTATCTT. Its translation: CASSDVTGFTDTQYL.

This chain links TRBV6-6 with TRBJ2-7; no clear D. Germline CDR1 reads MNHNY; CDR2 reads SVGAGI (reference sequence). V was shortened by 0 bases and J by 5 bases, with 8 bases between the two germline ends. The length of the CDR3 is 13 residues. The CDR3 region has the DNA TGTGCCAGCAGTTACTCAGGGATCAACGAGCAGTACTTC. Protein: CASSYSGINEQYF.